The 2 T cell receptor beta chains given below trace back to one sample, sequenced in a study of blood T cell repertoires in COVID-19. The method was immunoSEQ multiplex PCR; TCRdb's version includes in-frame clones alone and lacks a portion of them. The sample carries around 150,000 clones, roughly nine tenths recorded once. The specimen sequenced was peripheral blood. These receptors all stem from a man aged 18 to 30 with acute or convalescent COVID-19.

V is TRBV6-6 and J is TRBJ1-1; D is unclear. CDR1 is MNHNY and CDR2 is SVGAGI in the germline V gene (reference sequence). Trimming removed 5 bases from V and 2 bases from J, with 15 bases in between. The CDR3 consists of 15 residues. CDR3 residues: CASSNRGYGNTEAFF. The CDR3 bases are TGTGCCAGCAGTAACCGAGGGTACGGAAACACTGAAGCTTTCTTT.

The CDR3 region has the DNA TGTGCCAGCAGCCCACAGACAGGGGGCGGTGGGACTAATGAAAAACTGTTTTTT. The encoded protein is CASSPQTGGGGTNEKLFF. This chain connects TRBV7-8 to TRBJ1-4; 10 bases match TRBD1. Germline V gene data show CDR1 as SGHVS and CDR2 as FQNEAQ. The CDR3 is 18 amino acids. V gave up 5 bases and J gave up 2 bases; unmatched junction bases: 11.